Presented here are 5 T cell receptor beta chains from one specimen sequenced in a study of blood T cell repertoires in COVID-19 (dated by TCRdb to 2020 to 2021). The method behind the library was the immunoSEQ multiplex PCR assay. TCRdb re-hosts the immuneACCESS table, in-frame sequences only. Its copies lack some clones; in the studies checked, an unresolved V gene accounts for under half of them, and the cause for the rest is not known. The sample table shows around 260,000 clones, and 88% are seen once. The top ten clonotypes cover about 4% of the sample. Material: peripheral blood. The receptors here all came from a man aged 55 to 70 who had recovered from COVID-19.

The chain is built from TRBV4-2 and TRBJ1-6; tentative D call: TRBD1 (5 bases). V dropped 0 bases and J dropped 1 base, with 16 bases sitting between them. The length of the CDR3 is 19 residues. The germline V gene has CDR1 LGHNA and CDR2 YNFKEQ. CDR3 in amino acids: CASSQDYGRGSSYNSPLHF. The DNA of the CDR3 is TGTGCCAGCAGCCAAGATTACGGGAGGGGATCGTCCTATAATTCACCCCTCCACTTT.

The chain couples TRBV6-1 to TRBJ1-6; TRBD1 matches 7 bases. The CDR3 loop spans 18 amino acids. Germline V gene lookup returns CDR1 MNHNS and CDR2 SASEGT. Trimming removed 4 bases from V and 9 bases from J; junction bases left unmatched: 18. The CDR3: CASSATPPRQGYGSPLHF. DNA of the CDR3: TGTGCCAGCAGTGCAACACCACCCCGACAGGGTTACGGTTCACCCCTCCACTTT.

The chain has TRBV2 and TRBJ2-4, with 9 bases identical to TRBD1. The CDR3 is made up of 15 amino acids. CDR1 SNHLY and CDR2 FYNNEI come from the germline V gene. V was clipped by 2 bases and J by 6 bases; unmatched bases: 5. CDR3 amino acids: CASSEPTGGGNIQYF. CDR3 nucleotides: TGTGCCAGCAGTGAACCGACAGGGGGGGGAAACATTCAGTACTTC.

Only one count was recorded for this clone. This chain links TRBV23-1 with TRBJ2-7, with TRBD1 identical over 9 bases. TRBV23-1 has ORF status, its function being uncertain. Trimming cost V 0 bases and J 7 bases; bases outside gene matches: 10. The CDR3 runs to 16 residues. CDR3 sequence reads: CASSQSRRTGAQEQYF. The CDR3 coding sequence is TGCGCCAGCAGTCAATCTCGAAGGACAGGGGCTCAGGAGCAGTACTTC.

The rearrangement links TRBV6-5 to TRBJ2-1, with 8 bases that match TRBD2. With V trimmed by 11 bases and J by 7 bases, 16 bases remained unmatched. Germline-derived CDR1 and CDR2 are MNHEY and SVGAGI. The CDR3 sequence is 15 residues long. The CDR3 DNA follows: TGTGCCTGTCGTTATAGCGGGGCCGACCAGAATGAGCAGTTCTTC. Its translation is CACRYSGADQNEQFF.